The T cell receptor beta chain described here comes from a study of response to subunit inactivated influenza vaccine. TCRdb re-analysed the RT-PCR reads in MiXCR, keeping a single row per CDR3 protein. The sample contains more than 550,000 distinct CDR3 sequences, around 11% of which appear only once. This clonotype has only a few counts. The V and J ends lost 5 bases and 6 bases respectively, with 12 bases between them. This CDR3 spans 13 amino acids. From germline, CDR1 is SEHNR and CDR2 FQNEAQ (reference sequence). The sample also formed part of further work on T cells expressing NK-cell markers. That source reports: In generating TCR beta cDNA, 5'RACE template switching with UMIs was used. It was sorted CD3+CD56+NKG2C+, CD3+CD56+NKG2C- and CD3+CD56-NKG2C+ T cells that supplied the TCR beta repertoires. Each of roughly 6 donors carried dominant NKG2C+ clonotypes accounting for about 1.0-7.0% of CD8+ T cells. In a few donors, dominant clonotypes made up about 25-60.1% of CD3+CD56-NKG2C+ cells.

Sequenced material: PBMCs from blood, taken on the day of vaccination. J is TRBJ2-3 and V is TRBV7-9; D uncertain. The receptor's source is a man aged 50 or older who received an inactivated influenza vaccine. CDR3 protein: CASSTQARDTQYF. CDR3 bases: TGTGCCAGCAGCACTCAGGCCAGGGATACGCAGTATTTT.